Below are 21 T cell receptor beta chains sequenced from a single sample in a study of beta chain features in type 1 diabetes. The authors reverse transcribed all of the isolated RNA, so sequencing captured expressed TCRB transcripts. TCRdb's table, derived via immunoSEQ multiplex PCR, lists solely in-frame clones and lacks some. This sample yields 900,000 or so clones, of which roughly 17% are seen a single time; 0.02% to 0.025% belongs to the top ten. Sequenced sample: naive CD4+ T cells from blood. The receptors were gathered from a woman between 18 and 30 years old in good health.

The chain couples TRBV4-3 to TRBJ2-5; D call uncertain. CDR1 is LGHNA and CDR2 is YSLEER in the germline V gene. Trimming took 0 bases from V and 0 from J, leaving 11 bases between them. This CDR3 comprises 16 residues. For the CDR3, the DNA is TGCGCCAGCAGCCAAGAAGTGACCGCGTACCAAGAGACCCAGTACTTC. Its protein product is CASSQEVTAYQETQYF.

V usage is TRBV7-3 and J usage is TRBJ2-2; possibly TRBD1 for D (5 bases). V lost 4 bases, J lost 7 bases, and 13 bases lay in between. CDR1 SGHTA and CDR2 FQGTGA come from the germline V gene. This CDR3 is 14 amino acids long. CDR3 amino acids: CASSYTGAYGELFF. Written as DNA, the CDR3 is TGTGCCAGCAGCTACACAGGAGCCTACGGGGAGCTGTTTTTT.

The V and J genes are TRBV28 and TRBJ1-4; weak D call: TRBD1 (5 bases). Germline values: CDR1 MDHEN, CDR2 SYDVKM. The ends were cut back, 3 bases at V and 7 bases at J, with 9 bases in the middle. CDR3 length: 13 residues. This CDR3 is CASSFRGVEKLFF. As DNA, the CDR3 is TGTGCCAGCAGTTTTCGAGGGGTTGAAAAACTGTTTTTT.

There are a few counts of this clone. Other DNA variants within this sample encode the same CDR3. The V call is TRBV15, the J call TRBJ2-7; no reliable D call. Germline lookup yields CDR1 LNHNV and CDR2 YYDKDF (reference sequence). The CDR3 sequence is 12 residues long. Trimming left V 1 base short and J 3 bases short, with 4 bases between. The CDR3 reads CATSRAGYEQYF. In DNA, the CDR3 is TGTGCCACCAGCAGAGCCGGCTACGAGCAGTACTTC.

This clone turned up a few times. Here the CDR3 reads CASSLAWGPYEQYF. The DNA of the CDR3 is TGTGCCAGCAGCTTAGCATGGGGCCCCTACGAGCAGTACTTC. The rearrangement links TRBV7-2 to TRBJ2-7; TRBD1 might be the D (5 bases). The V gene's germline CDR1 is SGHTA and CDR2 FQGNSA. V was trimmed by 0 bases and J by 2 bases, leaving 8 bases between them. This CDR3 spans 14 amino acids.

This chain joins TRBV2 and TRBJ1-6; D is undetermined. The ends were cut back, 6 bases at V and 9 bases at J, with 9 bases in the middle. The germline V gene has CDR1 SNHLY and CDR2 FYNNEI. The CDR3 runs to 12 residues. CDR3 in amino acids: CASRVEISPLHF. DNA for the CDR3: TGTGCCAGCAGGGTAGAAATTTCACCCCTCCACTTT.

V and J are TRBV14 and TRBJ2-7; 11 bases map to TRBD1. The CDR3 covers 15 residues. CDR1 and CDR2 from the germline V gene are SGHDN and FVKESK. J was trimmed by 2 bases and V by 4 bases; bases with no gene match: 4. The CDR3 DNA follows: TGTGCCAGCAGCCGCCGGGACAGGGGGACCTACGAGCAGTACTTC. Amino acids: CASSRRDRGTYEQYF.

The chain links TRBV28 to TRBJ2-5; D is possibly TRBD1 or TRBD2 (5 bases each). The germline V and J ends were trimmed by 5 bases and 3 bases, with 16 bases remaining between them. The CDR3 is 15 amino acids. The germline gives CDR1 MDHEN, CDR2 SYDVKM. CDR3 amino acids: CASSIKGWGKETQYF. In DNA form, the CDR3 reads TGTGCCAGCAGTATTAAGGGCTGGGGGAAAGAGACCCAGTACTTC. The full variable domain, rest sourced from reference TRBV28 and TRBJ2-5, is DVKVTQSSRYLVKRTGEKVFLECVQDMDHENMFWYRQDPGLGLRLIYFSYDVKMKEKGDIPEGYSVSREKKERFSLILESASTNQTSMYLCASSIKGWGKETQYFGPGTRLLVL.

The chain couples TRBV13 to TRBJ2-1; tentatively, D is TRBD2 (5 bases). This CDR3 spans 16 amino acids. CDR1 is PRHDT and CDR2 is FYEKMQ in the germline V gene (reference sequence). Trimming cost V 5 bases and J 0 bases, with 14 bases left between them. The CDR3 bases are TGTGCCAGCAGCCGTGGGCTGGGGAGCTCCTACAATGAGCAGTTCTTC. Translating it yields CASSRGLGSSYNEQFF.

The J gene is TRBJ2-1, the V gene TRBV5-1; D is uncertain. The germline V gene has CDR1 SGHRS and CDR2 YFSETQ. CDR3 size: 16 residues. Trimming took 0 bases from V and 6 from J, leaving 16 bases between them. Written as DNA, the CDR3 is TGCGCCAGCAGCTTGGGGGTCCGGGTTTCCCCCAATGAGCAGTTCTTC. This codes for CASSLGVRVSPNEQFF.

The V call is TRBV6-4, the J call TRBJ2-6; D uncertain. Germline loops: CDR1 MRHNA, CDR2 SNTAGT. The CDR3 runs 13 residues. Trimming removed 2 bases from V and 4 bases from J, with 3 bases in between. CDR3 nucleotide sequence: TGTGCCAGCAGTGACATGGGGGCCAACGTCCTGACTTTC. Its protein is CASSDMGANVLTF.

For this clone: Other DNA variants within this sample encode the same CDR3. V gene TRBV4-3 combines with J gene TRBJ2-3, with D uncertain. From germline, CDR1 is LGHNA and CDR2 YSLEER. Trimming removed 0 bases from V and 6 bases from J, with 7 bases in between. CDR3 length: 13 amino acids. CDR3 coding DNA: TGCGCCAGCAGCCAAGATATGGGGGATACGCAGTATTTT. Its translation is CASSQDMGDTQYF.

This clone was counted a few times. The sample carries other DNA sequences with the same CDR3. The rearrangement uses TRBV19 and TRBJ1-5; 7 nucleotides line up with TRBD1. Germline V gene lookup returns CDR1 LNHDA and CDR2 SQIVND (reference sequence). V lost 6 bases to trimming and J lost 4 bases; unmatched junction nucleotides: 0. The CDR3 is 12 amino acids. CDR3 amino acids: CASRQGNQPQHF. CDR3 sequence (DNA): TGTGCCAGTAGACAGGGGAATCAGCCCCAGCATTTT. Looking up the rest from reference TRBV19 and TRBJ1-5 gives the full variable domain: DGGITQSPKYLFRKEGQNVTLSCEQNLNHDAMYWYRQDPGQGLRLIYYSQIVNDFQKGDIAEGYSVSREKKESFPLTVTSAQKNPTAFYLCASRQGNQPQHFGDGTRLSIL.

As concerns this clone: Other DNA sequences within the sample encode an identical CDR3. The V gene is TRBV12-5, the J gene TRBJ2-5; 9 nucleotides agree with TRBD1. The CDR3 covers 13 residues. Unmatched junction bases numbered 1, after V lost 3 bases and J lost 5 bases. Germline-derived CDR1 and CDR2 are LGHNT and FRNRAP. The CDR3 nucleotides are TGTGCTAGTGGTTTCGACAGGGGGGAGACCCAGTACTTC. This gives the protein CASGFDRGETQYF.

As regards this clone: One junction end does not reproduce the germline sequence, and a read error may be involved. The chain combines TRBV10-3 with TRBJ2-4, with D unclear. The CDR3 is 15 residues long. CDR1 and CDR2 from the germline V gene are ENHRY and SYGVKD. CDR3: CASSGQNVAKNIQYF. Here the CDR3 DNA reads TGTGCCAGCAGTGGGCAGAATGTGGCCAAAAACATTCAGTACTTC.

This clone has just a few counts. The chain joins TRBV14 to TRBJ2-1; D gene ambiguous. CDR3 length equals 14 residues. Trimming took off 1 base at V and 12 bases at J, with 16 bases between the two ends. Germline CDR1 reads SGHDN; CDR2 reads FVKESK. The CDR3 nucleotides are TGTGCCAGCAGCCAAGGGATGAATGGGTGGCGGCAGTTCTTC. This gives the protein CASSQGMNGWRQFF.

This clone has just a few counts. The chain carries TRBV4-3 and TRBJ1-1; possibly TRBD1 for D (5 bases). The germline CDR1 and CDR2 sequences are LGHNA and YSLEER. With 0 bases removed from V and 3 bases from J, the gap between germline ends came to 11 bases. The CDR3 runs to 15 residues. The CDR3 nucleotides are TGCGCCAGCAGCCAAGATTCAAGGGGCCACACTGAAGCTTTCTTT. This gives the protein CASSQDSRGHTEAFF.

This clone was counted a few times. The chain recombines TRBV25-1 with TRBJ2-2; D unresolved. Germline CDR1 is MGHDK and CDR2 is SYGVNS. The CDR3 loop spans 15 amino acids. Trimming took off 7 bases at V and 2 bases at J, with 14 bases between the two ends. CDR3 sequence reads: CASNHGPPNTGELFF. The CDR3 DNA is TGTGCCAGCAACCACGGACCGCCAAACACCGGGGAGCTGTTTTTT.

The V call is TRBV5-6, the J call TRBJ2-7; 9 positions match TRBD2. The V gene end was trimmed by 3 bases and the J gene end by 2 bases; junction bases not matched to a gene: 12. Per the germline V gene, CDR1 is SGHDT and CDR2 is YYEEEE. CDR3 length: 17 amino acids. As DNA, the CDR3 is TGTGCCAGCAGCTATAGGCCTAGCGGGGCACTCACCTACGAGCAGTACTTC. Protein: CASSYRPSGALTYEQYF.

This clone occurred a few times. The rearrangement links TRBV28 to TRBJ2-2; TRBD2 agrees at 7 bases. This CDR3 region has 12 residues. J lost 9 bases, V lost 7 bases, and 5 bases had no gene match. The germline V gene encodes CDR1 MDHEN and CDR2 SYDVKM. The CDR3 DNA is TGTGCCAGCATGACTAGCATCAGGGAGCTGTTTTTT. Translation: CASMTSIRELFF.

This clone was seen a few times. The CDR3 loop reads CASRGGTGSYEQYF. CDR3 in DNA: TGTGCCAGCAGGGGGGGGACAGGCTCCTACGAGCAGTACTTC. The chain has TRBV2 and TRBJ2-7; weak D call: TRBD1 (8 bases). Between the trimmed V and J ends, which lost 6 bases and 0 bases, there was a span of 12 bases. CDR1 is SNHLY, CDR2 FYNNEI, per germline. The CDR3 extends over 14 amino acids. Full variable domain (remainder filled in from reference TRBV2 and TRBJ2-7): EPEVTQTPSHQVTQMGQEVILRCVPISNHLYFYWYRQILGQKVEFLVSFYNNEISEKSEIFDDQFSVERPDGSNFTLKIRSTKLEDSAMYFCASRGGTGSYEQYFGPGTRLTVT.